This T cell receptor beta chain was found in a study of cytotoxic CD8 clonotypes in ibrutinib-treated CLL. Study context: Partial response occurred in roughly 25 patients and complete response in 2; at median approximately 68 months, roughly 15 remained remitted and approximately 12 progressed. Findings and limits, study-wide: Public clonotypes (which were uncommon) either contracted or remained stable on treatment. There were differences in sampling times between sustained-remission and progressing patients. Baseline levels of clonality went above those of age-matched healthy donors and moved with circulating CD8+ T-cell counts.

Concerning this clone itself: Its target is not known.

CDR1 is SGDLS, CDR2 YYNGEE, per germline. CDR3 size: 17 residues. Trimming took off 9 bases at V and 0 bases at J, with 24 bases between the two ends. Generated by immunoSEQ multiplex PCR, the TCRdb table keeps only in-frame clones and is missing some. The profile shows approximately 15,000 clones, about 81% of them singletons. This TCR derives from a human donor with chronic lymphocytic leukemia. The chain employs TRBV9 and TRBJ2-5, with unresolved D. The sample was PBMCs, taken before ibrutinib treatment. CDR3 residues: CANYPDTAIPYQETQYF. Here the CDR3 DNA reads TGTGCCAACTACCCAGATACAGCTATACCTTACCAAGAGACCCAGTACTTC.